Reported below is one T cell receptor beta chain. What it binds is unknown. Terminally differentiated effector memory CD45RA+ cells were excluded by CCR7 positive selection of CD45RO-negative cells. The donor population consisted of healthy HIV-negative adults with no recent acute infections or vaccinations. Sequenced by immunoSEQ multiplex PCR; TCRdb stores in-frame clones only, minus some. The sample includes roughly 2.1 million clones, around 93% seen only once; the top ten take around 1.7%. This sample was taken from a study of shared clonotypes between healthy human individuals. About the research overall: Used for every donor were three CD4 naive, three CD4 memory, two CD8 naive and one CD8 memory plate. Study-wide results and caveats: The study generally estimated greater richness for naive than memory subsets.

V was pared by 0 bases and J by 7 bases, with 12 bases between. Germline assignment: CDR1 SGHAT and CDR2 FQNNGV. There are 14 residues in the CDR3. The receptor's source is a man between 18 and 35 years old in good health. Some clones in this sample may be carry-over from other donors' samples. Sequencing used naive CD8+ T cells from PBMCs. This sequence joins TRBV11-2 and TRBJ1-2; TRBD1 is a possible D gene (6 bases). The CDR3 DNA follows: TGTGCCAGCAGCTTAGACAGGGGCCAGGCTGGCTACACCTTC. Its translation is CASSLDRGQAGYTF.